This T cell receptor (beta chain) was sequenced for a study of post-analysis software for immune sequencing data. Whole-study results and caveats: Significantly lower normalized Chao1 diversity was found in patients with multiple sclerosis relative to controls. F-measure co-clustering was strong for batch-matched samples. Elevated frequency relative to controls characterized roughly 5 TRBV segments in patients, TRBV5-6, TRBV5-1 and TRBV20-1 among them.

Notes on this clonotype: Its antigen is not known. An end of the junction differs from the germline gene, which may be a read error.

Germline loops: CDR1 SGDLS, CDR2 YYNGEE. CDR3 length equals 13 residues. Every TCR beta cDNA library bore unique molecular identifiers. It was from about 0.94 to 9.7 million T cells that around 500,000 cDNA molecules came. TCRdb processed the PCR reads anew with MiXCR; each CDR3 protein has one entry. This sample has about 800,000 distinct CDR3 sequences; 25% to 30% occur once, and the top ten carry under 0.7%. V is TRBV9 and J is TRBJ2-4; 8 bases are a match to TRBD2. The J call may not be correct, given that the DNA end is closer to TRBJ2-5. Input material: blood. The receptor was isolated from a girl between 10 and 17 years old with multiple sclerosis. CDR3 in DNA: TGTGCCAACAGCGGGGGCCCACGGGAGACCCAGTACTTC. As protein: CANSGGPRETQYF.